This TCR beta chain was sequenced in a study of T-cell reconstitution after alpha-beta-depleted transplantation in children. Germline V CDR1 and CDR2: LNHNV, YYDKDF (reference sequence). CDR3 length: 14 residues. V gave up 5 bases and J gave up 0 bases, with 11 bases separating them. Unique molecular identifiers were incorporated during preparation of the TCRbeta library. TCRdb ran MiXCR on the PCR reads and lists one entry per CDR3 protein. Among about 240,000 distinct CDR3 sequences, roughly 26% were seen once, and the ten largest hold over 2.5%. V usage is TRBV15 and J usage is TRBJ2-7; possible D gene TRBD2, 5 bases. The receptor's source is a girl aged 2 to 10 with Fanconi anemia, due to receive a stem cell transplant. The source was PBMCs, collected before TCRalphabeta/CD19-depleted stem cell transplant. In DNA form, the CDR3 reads TGTGCCACCAGCCTGGGAGCGGACTCCTACGAGCAGTACTTC. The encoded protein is CATSLGADSYEQYF.